The next 7 T cell receptor beta chains were all read from a single sample in a study of blood T cell repertoires in COVID-19. Assay: immunoSEQ multiplex PCR; the TCRdb copy retains only in-frame clones and omits some. The sample includes 50,000 or so clones, approximately 95% of them seen just once. The sample taken for sequencing was peripheral blood. The receptor set was obtained from a man in his sixties with COVID-19, enrolled during active disease.

The V call is TRBV28, the J call TRBJ1-1; D possibly corresponds to TRBD1 (5 bases). V dropped 2 bases and J dropped 10 bases, with 20 bases sitting between them. This CDR3 spans 15 amino acids. Germline V gives CDR1 MDHEN, CDR2 SYDVKM. The CDR3 DNA follows: TGTGCCAGCAGTTTAAGGCAGGGTTCTGGCCGACGAGCTTTCTTT. Its translation is CASSLRQGSGRRAFF.

The J gene is TRBJ1-2, the V gene TRBV5-1, with TRBD1 identical over 8 bases. This CDR3 contains 15 residues. Per germline, CDR1 SGHRS and CDR2 YFSETQ. Unmatched junction bases numbered 4, after V lost 3 bases and J lost 0 bases. CDR3 residues: CASSWTGPANYGYTF. The CDR3 DNA reads TGCGCCAGCAGCTGGACAGGGCCAGCTAACTATGGCTACACCTTC.

V and J are TRBV6-5 and TRBJ2-2; TRBD1 might be the D (6 bases). Per germline, CDR1 MNHEY and CDR2 SVGAGI. CDR3 length equals 13 residues. The germline V and J ends were trimmed by 7 bases and 7 bases, with 13 bases remaining between them. CDR3 sequence: CASTAQGGGELFF. The CDR3 DNA sequence: TGTGCCAGCACCGCACAGGGTGGCGGGGAGCTGTTTTTT.

This chain connects TRBV24-1 to TRBJ1-2, with D perhaps TRBD1 (5 bases). Trimming took 5 bases from V and 6 from J, leaving 21 bases between them. The CDR3 contains 16 residues. Per the germline V gene, CDR1 is KGHDR and CDR2 is SFDVKD. The chain's CDR3 is CATSASGGSGWDGYTF. The CDR3 DNA sequence: TGTGCCACCAGTGCCTCTGGGGGGTCAGGGTGGGATGGCTACACCTTC.

V is TRBV2 and J is TRBJ1-5; D remains ambiguous. Germline CDR1 and CDR2: SNHLY and FYNNEI. Trimming left V 3 bases short and J 1 base short, with 13 bases between. The CDR3 is 16 residues long. The CDR3 loop reads CASSDNPSLSNQPQHF. CDR3 DNA sequence: TGTGCCAGCAGTGATAACCCGAGCCTAAGCAATCAGCCCCAGCATTTT.

The genes are TRBV30 and TRBJ1-1; 8 bases align to TRBD1. V lost 1 base and J lost 4; bases outside the gene matches: 8. Germline-derived CDR1 and CDR2 are GTSNPN and SVGIG (reference sequence). The CDR3 is 15 residues long. As DNA, the CDR3 is TGTGCCTGGAGTGCAACAGGGGGTCGGGGCACTGAAGCTTTCTTT. Encoded protein: CAWSATGGRGTEAFF.

This sequence joins TRBV14 and TRBJ1-2; perhaps TRBD1 as D (6 bases). The germline CDR1 and CDR2 sequences are SGHDN and FVKESK. The CDR3 length is 13 residues. V was trimmed by 6 bases and J by 6 bases, leaving 14 bases between them. This CDR3 is CASRQGWFDGYTF. The CDR3 region has the DNA TGTGCCAGCAGACAGGGTTGGTTTGATGGCTACACCTTC.